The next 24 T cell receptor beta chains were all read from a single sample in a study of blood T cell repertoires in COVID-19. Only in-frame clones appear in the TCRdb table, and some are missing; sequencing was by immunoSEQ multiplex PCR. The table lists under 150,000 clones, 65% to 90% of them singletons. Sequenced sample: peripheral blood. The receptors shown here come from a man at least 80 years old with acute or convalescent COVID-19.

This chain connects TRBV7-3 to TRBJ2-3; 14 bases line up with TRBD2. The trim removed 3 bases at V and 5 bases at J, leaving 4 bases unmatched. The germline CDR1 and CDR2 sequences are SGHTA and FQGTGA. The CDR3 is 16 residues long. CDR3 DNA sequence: TGTGCCAGCAGCTTGAGGGGGACTAGCGGGAGAGATACGCAGTATTTT. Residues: CASSLRGTSGRDTQYF.

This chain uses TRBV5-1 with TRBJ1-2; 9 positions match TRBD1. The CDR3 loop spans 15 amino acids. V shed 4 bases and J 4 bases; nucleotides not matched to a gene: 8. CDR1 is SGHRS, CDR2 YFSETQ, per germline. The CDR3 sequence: CASSEGGQGGYGYTF. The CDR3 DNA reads TGCGCCAGCAGCGAGGGGGGACAGGGTGGCTATGGCTACACCTTC.

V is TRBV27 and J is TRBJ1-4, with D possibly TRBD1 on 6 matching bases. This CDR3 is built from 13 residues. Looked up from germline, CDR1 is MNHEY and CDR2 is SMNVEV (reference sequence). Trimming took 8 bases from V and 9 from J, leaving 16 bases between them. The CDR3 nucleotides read TGTGCCAGCGCTCAGTCAGGGGTGAAAAAACTGTTTTTT. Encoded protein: CASAQSGVKKLFF.

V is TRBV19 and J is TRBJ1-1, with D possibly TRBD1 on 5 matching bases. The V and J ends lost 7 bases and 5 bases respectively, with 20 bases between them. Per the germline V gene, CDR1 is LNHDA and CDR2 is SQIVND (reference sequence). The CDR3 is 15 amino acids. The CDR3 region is CASTPGLRFVTEAFF. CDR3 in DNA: TGTGCCAGTACCCCAGGGTTGAGGTTTGTAACTGAAGCTTTCTTT.

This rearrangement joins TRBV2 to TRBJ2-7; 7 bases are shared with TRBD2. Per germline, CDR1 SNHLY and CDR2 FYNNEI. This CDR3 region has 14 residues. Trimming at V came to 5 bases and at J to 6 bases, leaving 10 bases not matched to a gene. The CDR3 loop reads CASSHSGYASEQYF. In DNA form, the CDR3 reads TGTGCCAGCAGTCATAGCGGGTACGCCTCCGAGCAGTACTTC. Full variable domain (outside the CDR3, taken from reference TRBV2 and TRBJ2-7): EPEVTQTPSHQVTQMGQEVILRCVPISNHLYFYWYRQILGQKVEFLVSFYNNEISEKSEIFDDQFSVERPDGSNFTLKIRSTKLEDSAMYFCASSHSGYASEQYFGPGTRLTVT.

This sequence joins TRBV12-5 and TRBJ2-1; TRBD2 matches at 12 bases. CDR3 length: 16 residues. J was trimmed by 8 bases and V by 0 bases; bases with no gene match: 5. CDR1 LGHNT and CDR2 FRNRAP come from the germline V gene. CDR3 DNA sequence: TGTGCTAGTGGTTTGGTACTAGCGGGAGGACCCCATGAGCAGTTCTTC. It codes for CASGLVLAGGPHEQFF.

This chain's CDR3 is CASSLAGVLSGNTIYF. CDR3 coding DNA: TGTGCCAGCAGTTTAGCAGGGGTCCTCTCTGGAAACACCATATATTTT. This chain connects TRBV28 to TRBJ1-3; D is perhaps TRBD1 (6 bases). The V gene lost 2 bases and the J gene lost 0 bases, with 11 bases spanning the gap. The CDR3 covers 16 residues. CDR1 MDHEN and CDR2 SYDVKM come from the germline V gene.

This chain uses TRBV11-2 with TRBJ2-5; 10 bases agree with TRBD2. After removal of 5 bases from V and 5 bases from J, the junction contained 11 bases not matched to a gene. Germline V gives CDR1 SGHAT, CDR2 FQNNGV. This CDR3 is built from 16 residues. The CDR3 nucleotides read TGTGCCAGCAGCCTCGGAAGCGGGGGGGCCGGGGAGACCCAGTACTTC. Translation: CASSLGSGGAGETQYF. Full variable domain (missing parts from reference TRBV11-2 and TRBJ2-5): EAGVAQSPRYKIIEKRQSVAFWCNPISGHATLYWYQQILGQGPKLLIQFQNNGVVDDSQLPKDRFSAERLKGVDSTLKIQPAKLEDSAVYLCASSLGSGGAGETQYFGPGTRLLVL.

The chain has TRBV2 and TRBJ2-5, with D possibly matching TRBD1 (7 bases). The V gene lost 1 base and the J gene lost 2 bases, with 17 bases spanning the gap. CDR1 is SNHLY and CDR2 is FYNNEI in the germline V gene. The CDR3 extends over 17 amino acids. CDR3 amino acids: CASSEERDWDSQETQYF. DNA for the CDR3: TGTGCCAGCAGTGAAGAGAGGGACTGGGACAGTCAAGAGACCCAGTACTTC.

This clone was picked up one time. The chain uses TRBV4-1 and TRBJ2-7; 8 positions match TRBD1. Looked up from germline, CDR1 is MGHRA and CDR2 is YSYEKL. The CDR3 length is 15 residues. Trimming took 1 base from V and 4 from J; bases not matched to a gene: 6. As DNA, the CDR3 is TGCGCCAGCAGCCAAGGGGCAGGGGGCAGGTACGAGCAGTACTTC. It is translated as CASSQGAGGRYEQYF.

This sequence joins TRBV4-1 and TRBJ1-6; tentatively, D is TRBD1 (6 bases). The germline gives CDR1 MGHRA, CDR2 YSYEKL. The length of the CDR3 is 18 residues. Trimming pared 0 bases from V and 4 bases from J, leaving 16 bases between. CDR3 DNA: TGCGCCAGCAGCCAAGATGTAGGACAGCAAAAGTATAATTCACCCCTCCACTTT. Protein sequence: CASSQDVGQQKYNSPLHF.

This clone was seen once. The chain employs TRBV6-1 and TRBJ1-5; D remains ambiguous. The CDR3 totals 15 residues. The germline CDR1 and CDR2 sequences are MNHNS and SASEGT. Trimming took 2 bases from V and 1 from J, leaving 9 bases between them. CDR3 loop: CASSELGQSNQPQHF. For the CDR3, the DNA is TGTGCCAGCAGTGAACTGGGCCAGAGCAATCAGCCCCAGCATTTT.

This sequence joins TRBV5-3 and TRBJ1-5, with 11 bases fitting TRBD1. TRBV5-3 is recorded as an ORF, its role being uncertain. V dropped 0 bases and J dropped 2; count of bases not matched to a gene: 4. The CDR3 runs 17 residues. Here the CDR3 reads CARSLVGTGGGNQPQHF. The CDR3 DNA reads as TGTGCCAGAAGCTTGGTAGGGACAGGGGGGGGCAATCAGCCCCAGCATTTT.

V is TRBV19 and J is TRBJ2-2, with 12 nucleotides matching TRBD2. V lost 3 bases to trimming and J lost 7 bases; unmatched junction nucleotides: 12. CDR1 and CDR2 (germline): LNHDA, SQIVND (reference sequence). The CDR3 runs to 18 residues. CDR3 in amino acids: CASSIPVRLAGAGGELFF. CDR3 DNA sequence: TGTGCCAGTAGTATCCCGGTCCGACTAGCGGGAGCTGGCGGGGAGCTGTTTTTT. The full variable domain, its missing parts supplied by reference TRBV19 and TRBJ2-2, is DGGITQSPKYLFRKEGQNVTLSCEQNLNHDAMYWYRQDPGQGLRLIYYSQIVNDFQKGDIAEGYSVSREKKESFPLTVTSAQKNPTAFYLCASSIPVRLAGAGGELFFGEGSRLTVL.

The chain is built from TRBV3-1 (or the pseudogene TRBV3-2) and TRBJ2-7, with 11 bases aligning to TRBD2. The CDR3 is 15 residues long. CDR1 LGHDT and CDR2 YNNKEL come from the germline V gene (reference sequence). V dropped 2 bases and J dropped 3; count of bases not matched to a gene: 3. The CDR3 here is CASSQTSGGNYEQYF. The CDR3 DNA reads TGTGCCAGCAGCCAAACTAGCGGGGGCAACTACGAGCAGTACTTC.

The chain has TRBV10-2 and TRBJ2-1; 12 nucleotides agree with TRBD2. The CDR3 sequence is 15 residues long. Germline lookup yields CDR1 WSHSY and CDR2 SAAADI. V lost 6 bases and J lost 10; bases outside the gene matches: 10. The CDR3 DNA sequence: TGCGCCAGCAGCTCTAGCGGGGGGGCCTCCGGCGAGCAGTTCTTC. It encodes CASSSSGGASGEQFF.

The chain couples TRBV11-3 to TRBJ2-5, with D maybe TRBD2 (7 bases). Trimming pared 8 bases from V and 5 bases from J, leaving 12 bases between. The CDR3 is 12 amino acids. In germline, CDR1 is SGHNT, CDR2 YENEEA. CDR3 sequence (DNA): TGTGCCAGCGCAAAGGGGGGGGAGACCCAGTACTTC. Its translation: CASAKGGETQYF.

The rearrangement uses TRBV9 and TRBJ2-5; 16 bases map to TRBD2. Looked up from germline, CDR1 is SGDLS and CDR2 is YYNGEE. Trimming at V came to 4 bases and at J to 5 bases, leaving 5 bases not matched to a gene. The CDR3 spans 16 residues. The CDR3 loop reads CASSPGTSGGVETQYF. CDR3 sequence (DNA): TGTGCCAGCAGCCCAGGGACTAGCGGGGGGGTTGAGACCCAGTACTTC. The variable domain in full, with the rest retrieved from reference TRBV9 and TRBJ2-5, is DSGVTQTPKHLITATGQRVTLRCSPRSGDLSVYWYQQSLDQGLQFLIQYYNGEERAKGNILERFSAQQFPDLHSELNLSSLELGDSALYFCASSPGTSGGVETQYFGPGTRLLVL.

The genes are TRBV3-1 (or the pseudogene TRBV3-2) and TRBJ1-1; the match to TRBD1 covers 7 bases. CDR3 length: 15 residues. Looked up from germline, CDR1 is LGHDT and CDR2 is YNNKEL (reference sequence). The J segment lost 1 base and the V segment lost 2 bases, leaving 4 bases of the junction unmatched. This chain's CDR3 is CASSQSTGSNTEAFF. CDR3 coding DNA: TGTGCCAGCAGCCAATCGACAGGGTCGAACACTGAAGCTTTCTTT.

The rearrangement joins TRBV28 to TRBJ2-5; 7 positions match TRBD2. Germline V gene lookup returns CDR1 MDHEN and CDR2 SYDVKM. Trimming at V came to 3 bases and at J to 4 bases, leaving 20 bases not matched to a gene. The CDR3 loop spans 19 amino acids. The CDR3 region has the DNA TGTGCCAGCAGTTTCCGGGCTAGCGGAGTCAAACTCCGGGGAGAGACCCAGTACTTC. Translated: CASSFRASGVKLRGETQYF. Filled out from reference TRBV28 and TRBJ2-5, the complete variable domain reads DVKVTQSSRYLVKRTGEKVFLECVQDMDHENMFWYRQDPGLGLRLIYFSYDVKMKEKGDIPEGYSVSREKKERFSLILESASTNQTSMYLCASSFRASGVKLRGETQYFGPGTRLLVL.

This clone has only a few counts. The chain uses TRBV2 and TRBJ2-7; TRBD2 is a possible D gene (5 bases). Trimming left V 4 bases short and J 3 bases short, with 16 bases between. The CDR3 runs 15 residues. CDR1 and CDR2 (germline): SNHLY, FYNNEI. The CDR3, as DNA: TGTGCCAGCAGTGCTGTACTCCCGAGGGTCTACGAGCAGTACTTC. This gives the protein CASSAVLPRVYEQYF.

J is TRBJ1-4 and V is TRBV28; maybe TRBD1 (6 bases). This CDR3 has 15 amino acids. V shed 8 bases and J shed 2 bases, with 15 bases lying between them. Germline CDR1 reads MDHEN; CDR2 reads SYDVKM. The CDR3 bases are TGTGCCAGCCACAGGGCCCTGAGTACTAATGAAAAACTGTTTTTT. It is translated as CASHRALSTNEKLFF.

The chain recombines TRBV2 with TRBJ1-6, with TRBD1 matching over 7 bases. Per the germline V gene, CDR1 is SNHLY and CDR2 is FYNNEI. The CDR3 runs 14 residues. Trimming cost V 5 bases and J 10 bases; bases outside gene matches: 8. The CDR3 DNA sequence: TGTGCCAGCAGTCAACAGGGGATCGGGTCACCCCTCCACTTT. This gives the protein CASSQQGIGSPLHF.

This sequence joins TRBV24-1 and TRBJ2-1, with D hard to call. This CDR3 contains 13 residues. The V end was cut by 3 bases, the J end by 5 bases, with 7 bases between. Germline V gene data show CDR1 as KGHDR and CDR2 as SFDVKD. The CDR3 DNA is TGTGCCACCAGTGATAACATCGACAATGAGCAGTTCTTC. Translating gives CATSDNIDNEQFF.